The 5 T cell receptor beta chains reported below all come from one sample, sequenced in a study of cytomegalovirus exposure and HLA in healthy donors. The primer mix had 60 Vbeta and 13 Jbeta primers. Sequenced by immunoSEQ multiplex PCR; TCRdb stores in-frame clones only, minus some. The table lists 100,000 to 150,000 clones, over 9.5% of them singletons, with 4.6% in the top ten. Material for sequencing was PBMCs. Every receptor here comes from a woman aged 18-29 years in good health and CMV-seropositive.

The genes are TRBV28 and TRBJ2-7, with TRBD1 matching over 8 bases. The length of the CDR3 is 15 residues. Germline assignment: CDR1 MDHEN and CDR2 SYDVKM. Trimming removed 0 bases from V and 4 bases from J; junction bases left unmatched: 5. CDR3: CASSLWEGQEYEQYF. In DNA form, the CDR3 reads TGTGCCAGCAGTTTATGGGAGGGACAGGAATACGAGCAGTACTTC.

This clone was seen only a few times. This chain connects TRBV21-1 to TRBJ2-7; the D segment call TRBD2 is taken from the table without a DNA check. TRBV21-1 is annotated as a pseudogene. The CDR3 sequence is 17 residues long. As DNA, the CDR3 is TGTGCCAGCAGCCTTCTAACTAGCGGAGTCCAGTCCTACGAGCAGTACTTC. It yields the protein CASSLLTSGVQSYEQYF.

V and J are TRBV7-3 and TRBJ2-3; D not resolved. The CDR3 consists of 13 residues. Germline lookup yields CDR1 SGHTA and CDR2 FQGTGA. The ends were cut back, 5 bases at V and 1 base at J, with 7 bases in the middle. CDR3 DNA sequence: TGTGCCAGCAGCCCTACTCGCACAGATACGCAGTATTTT. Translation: CASSPTRTDTQYF.

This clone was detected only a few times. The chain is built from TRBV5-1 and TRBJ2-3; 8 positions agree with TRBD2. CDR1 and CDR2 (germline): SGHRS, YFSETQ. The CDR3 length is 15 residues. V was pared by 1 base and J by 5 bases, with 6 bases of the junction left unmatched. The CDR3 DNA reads TGCGCCAGCAGCTTGCCAGCGGGAGAGGAAGATACGCAGTATTTT. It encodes CASSLPAGEEDTQYF.

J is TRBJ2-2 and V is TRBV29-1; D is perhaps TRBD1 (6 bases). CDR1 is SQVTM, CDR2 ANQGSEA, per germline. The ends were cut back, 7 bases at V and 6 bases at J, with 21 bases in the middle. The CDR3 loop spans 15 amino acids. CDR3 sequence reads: CSAVTQDTGSGELFF. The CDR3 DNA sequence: TGCAGCGCCGTAACTCAGGATACAGGGTCCGGGGAGCTGTTTTTT.